This T cell receptor beta chain was sequenced in a study of T-cell reconstitution after alpha-beta-depleted transplantation in children. This clonotype came up many times. Unmatched junction bases numbered 8, after V lost 3 bases and J lost 8 bases. There are 15 residues in the CDR3. Unique molecular identifiers were used to barcode this TCRbeta library. MiXCR was run by TCRdb on the PCR reads, yielding one entry per CDR3 protein. This table holds 200,000 to 250,000 distinct CDR3 sequences, about a tenth found once. The V gene is TRBV12-3 or TRBV12-4, the J gene TRBJ2-3, with 10 bases identical to TRBD2. The TCR originated in a child in the first two years of life with acute myeloid leukemia, due to receive a stem cell transplant. The specimen comprised PBMCs, sampled before TCRalphabeta/CD19-depleted stem cell transplant. CDR3 in amino acids: CASSLVAGGESTQYF. The CDR3 nucleotides are TGTGCCAGCAGTTTGGTAGCGGGGGGAGAGAGTACGCAGTATTTT.